Following are 19 T cell receptor beta chains from one sample sequenced in a study of beta chain features in type 1 diabetes. The study's findings and limits: Shortening of TCRB CDR3s, moderate but significant, appeared in all four CD4+ subsets of Type 1 diabetes patients.

No antigen has been assigned to these receptors. The authors reverse transcribed all of the isolated RNA, so sequencing captured expressed TCRB transcripts. Some clones are missing from TCRdb's copy, which holds only in-frame ones; the method was immunoSEQ multiplex PCR. The data hold approximately 250,000 clones, with roughly 17% observed a single time. The sample comprised naive CD4+ T cells from blood. These TCRs come from a man younger than 40 with type 1 diabetes.

A word on this clone: Within the sample, other DNA sequences also encode this same CDR3. The chain combines TRBV27 with TRBJ2-6; D is unresolved. The V end was cut by 9 bases, the J end by 1 base, with 7 bases between. Germline V gene data show CDR1 as MNHEY and CDR2 as SMNVEV (reference sequence). The CDR3 spans 13 residues. DNA of the CDR3: TGTGCCAGTAGGCTTTCTGGGGCCAACGTCCTGACTTTC. It translates to CASRLSGANVLTF. The full variable domain, its missing parts supplied by reference TRBV27 and TRBJ2-6, is EAQVTQNPRYLITVTGKKLTVTCSQNMNHEYMSWYRQDPGLGLRQIYYSMNVEVTDKGDVPEGYKVSRKEKRNFPLILESPSPNQTSLYFCASRLSGANVLTFGAGSRLTVL.

This clone has a handful of counts. The V call is TRBV7-2, the J call TRBJ2-3; D possibly corresponds to TRBD1 (6 bases). The V gene's germline CDR1 is SGHTA and CDR2 FQGNSA. Trimming pared 5 bases from V and 6 bases from J, leaving 12 bases between. This CDR3 contains 13 residues. The CDR3 protein is CASSRTVTDTQYF. The CDR3 DNA sequence: TGTGCCAGCAGCCGGACAGTAACTGATACGCAGTATTTT.

This clone was detected only a few times. The V and J genes are TRBV15 and TRBJ2-1; D tentatively reads TRBD1 or TRBD2 (5 bases each). This CDR3 has 13 residues. Trimming pared 7 bases from V and 5 bases from J, leaving 12 bases between. Germline V gives CDR1 LNHNV, CDR2 YYDKDF (reference sequence). The CDR3 bases are TGTGCCACCAACCGGGGCAGGAACAATGAGCAGTTCTTC. This encodes CATNRGRNNEQFF.

This clone came up a few times. The gene calls are TRBV29-1 and TRBJ2-7, with D hard to call. V was pared by 6 bases and J by 3 bases, with 9 bases between. CDR1 is SQVTM and CDR2 is ANQGSEA in the germline V gene. The CDR3 is 11 residues long. The CDR3 loop reads CSVSTGYEQYF. The CDR3 nucleotides read TGCAGCGTGTCGACCGGCTACGAGCAGTACTTC.

The J gene is TRBJ2-3, the V gene TRBV28, with 10 bases matching TRBD2. Germline V gene data show CDR1 as MDHEN and CDR2 as SYDVKM. V was pared by 6 bases and J by 7 bases, with 13 bases of the junction left unmatched. The CDR3 has 16 residues. This chain's CDR3 is CASRRGPAGGLNTQYF. The CDR3 region has the DNA TGTGCCAGCAGGCGAGGCCCAGCGGGAGGGCTAAATACGCAGTATTTT.

This clone was counted a few times. The chain recombines TRBV7-2 with TRBJ2-5; D unclear. Trimming left V 5 bases short and J 0 bases short, with 10 bases between. The CDR3 totals 14 residues. Germline V gene sequence: CDR1 SGHTA, CDR2 FQGNSA. CDR3 residues: CASSARTYQETQYF. The DNA for the CDR3 is TGTGCCAGCAGCGCCCGGACGTACCAAGAGACCCAGTACTTC.

This clone was counted a few times. This chain uses TRBV7-9 with TRBJ2-1; 12 bases align to TRBD2. J gave up 6 bases and V 2 bases, and 5 bases lay outside the gene matches. In germline, CDR1 is SEHNR, CDR2 FQNEAQ (reference sequence). This CDR3 is 16 amino acids long. CDR3 nucleotides: TGTGCCAGCAGCTTACCCTGGACTAGCGGGATCAATGAGCAGTTCTTC. This codes for CASSLPWTSGINEQFF.

There are a few counts of this clone. V is TRBV28 and J is TRBJ1-2, with D tentatively TRBD1 (5 bases). The CDR3 extends over 13 amino acids. CDR1 is MDHEN, CDR2 SYDVKM, per germline. V was cut by 8 bases and J by 5 bases, with 15 bases left in between. The CDR3 sequence: CASFTTDKYGYTF. The CDR3 DNA follows: TGTGCCAGCTTTACGACAGATAAGTATGGCTACACCTTC.

This clone appeared a few times. This sequence joins TRBV7-7 and TRBJ2-3; D is possibly TRBD2 (6 bases). The CDR3 sequence is 15 residues long. V was clipped by 5 bases and J by 4 bases, with 16 bases between them. Per the germline V gene, CDR1 is SSHAT and CDR2 is FNYEAQ (reference sequence). For the CDR3, the DNA is TGTGCCAGCAGCGGGGGAGGAGGATTCCCAGATACGCAGTATTTT. Translated, it gives CASSGGGGFPDTQYF.

The sample holds a few counts of this clone. The chain's CDR3 is CASSLQGAGANVLTF. The CDR3 DNA follows: TGTGCCAGCTCACTTCAGGGGGCTGGGGCCAACGTCCTGACTTTC. The rearrangement uses TRBV18 and TRBJ2-6; 7 bases align to TRBD1. V trimming: 4 bases; J trimming: 2 bases; junction bases outside the gene matches: 2. The CDR3 is 15 residues long. CDR1 and CDR2 from the germline V gene are KGHSH and LQKENI.

The chain combines TRBV30 with TRBJ1-2; tentatively, D is TRBD1 (6 bases). Per germline, CDR1 GTSNPN and CDR2 SVGIG (reference sequence). V shed 3 bases and J shed 6 bases, with 14 bases lying between them. This CDR3 is built from 13 residues. This CDR3 is CAWRRGGWDGYTF. DNA for the CDR3: TGTGCCTGGAGGCGCGGGGGCTGGGATGGCTACACCTTC.

The chain joins TRBV30 to TRBJ2-2, with D unclear. The CDR3 sequence is 15 residues long. Trimming took off 1 base at V and 3 bases at J, with 12 bases between the two ends. The germline V gene has CDR1 GTSNPN and CDR2 SVGIG (reference sequence). CDR3 amino acids: CAWSGLLGYTGELFF. The DNA of the CDR3 is TGTGCCTGGAGTGGGCTATTAGGGTACACCGGGGAGCTGTTTTTT. Full variable domain (rest looked up from reference TRBV30 and TRBJ2-2): SQTIHQWPATLVQPVGSPLSLECTVEGTSNPNLYWYRQAAGRGLQLLFYSVGIGQISSEVPQNLSASRPQDRQFILSSKKLLLSDSGFYLCAWSGLLGYTGELFFGEGSRLTVL.

The V call is TRBV28, the J call TRBJ2-3; TRBD1 agrees at 7 bases. The trim removed 6 bases at V and 6 bases at J, leaving 9 bases unmatched. Per the germline V gene, CDR1 is MDHEN and CDR2 is SYDVKM. The CDR3 has 14 residues. The CDR3, as DNA: TGTGCCAGCAGCACGATTAGGGGGCCTGATACGCAGTATTTT. Its protein is CASSTIRGPDTQYF. The variable domain in full, with the rest retrieved from reference TRBV28 and TRBJ2-3, is DVKVTQSSRYLVKRTGEKVFLECVQDMDHENMFWYRQDPGLGLRLIYFSYDVKMKEKGDIPEGYSVSREKKERFSLILESASTNQTSMYLCASSTIRGPDTQYFGPGTRLTVL.

This chain uses TRBV29-1 with TRBJ2-7, with D unresolved. CDR3 length: 12 amino acids. Trimming stripped 4 bases from V and 0 bases from J, with 7 bases between. Germline CDR1 reads SQVTM; CDR2 reads ANQGSEA. As DNA, the CDR3 is TGCAGCGTTGGATATCTCTCCTACGAGCAGTACTTC. Translation gives CSVGYLSYEQYF.

This clone occurred a few times. The V call is TRBV7-9, the J call TRBJ2-7; possible D gene TRBD1, 6 bases. Per germline, CDR1 SEHNR and CDR2 FQNEAQ (reference sequence). This CDR3 is 18 amino acids long. V was shortened by 0 bases and J by 8 bases, with 26 bases between the two germline ends. CDR3 in DNA: TGTGCCAGCAGCTTAGCGGAGACAGGAGCGGCACTAGGTTACAAGCAGTACTTC. As protein: CASSLAETGAALGYKQYF.

This clone was seen more than once but under ten times. The chain employs TRBV7-9 and TRBJ2-3; 7 nucleotides match TRBD2. Trimming at V came to 5 bases and at J to 2 bases, leaving 4 bases not matched to a gene. CDR3 length: 14 amino acids. In germline, CDR1 is SEHNR, CDR2 FQNEAQ (reference sequence). CDR3 in DNA: TGTGCCAGCAGCCCGGGGACTACCACAGATACGCAGTATTTT. Protein sequence: CASSPGTTTDTQYF.

The V gene is TRBV9, the J gene TRBJ2-3; weak D call: TRBD1 (5 bases). Deletions cut 2 bases from V and 4 bases from J, with 17 bases between. This CDR3 is built from 16 residues. Looked up from germline, CDR1 is SGDLS and CDR2 is YYNGEE. The CDR3: CASSVAAGIRSDTQYF. In DNA, the CDR3 is TGTGCCAGCAGCGTCGCGGCAGGGATCAGGTCAGATACGCAGTATTTT.

This clone has more than one count but fewer than ten. V and J are TRBV30 and TRBJ1-2; unclear D gene. The V and J ends lost 5 bases and 4 bases respectively, with 14 bases between them. CDR1 GTSNPN and CDR2 SVGIG come from the germline V gene (reference sequence). The CDR3 spans 13 residues. The DNA of the CDR3 is TGTGCCTGGGGGAGACGAGAGGGCTATGGCTACACCTTC. Translated: CAWGRREGYGYTF.

The chain combines TRBV5-6 with TRBJ2-3; 10 bases fit TRBD1. Germline CDR1 reads SGHDT; CDR2 reads YYEEEE. This CDR3 region has 15 residues. Trimming took 5 bases from V and 0 from J; bases not matched to a gene: 3. CDR3 loop: CASSRDRGSTDTQYF. The CDR3 DNA reads as TGTGCCAGCAGTCGGGACAGGGGAAGCACAGATACGCAGTATTTT.